One and the same sample provided the 25 T cell receptor beta chains below, sequenced in a study of cytomegalovirus exposure and HLA in healthy donors (dated by TCRdb to 2017 to 2019). Libraries were prepared through the immunoSEQ multiplex PCR assay. The multiplex PCR relied on a mix of 60 forward primers for TCR Vbeta segments and 13 reverse primers for TCR Jbeta segments. This immuneACCESS table, as held by TCRdb, lists in-frame sequences with V and J called but not all clones. Of the missing ones, under half trace to an unresolved V gene in checked studies; the others have no known cause. The sample records about 190,000 clones, approximately 84% of which are singletons. 3.8% of the sample rests with the top ten. Sequencing used PBMCs. The receptors stem from a man aged 50 to 59 in good health and CMV-seronegative.

V usage is TRBV2 and J usage is TRBJ2-3; 9 bases fit TRBD1. Germline V lookup: CDR1 SNHLY, CDR2 FYNNEI. CDR3 length equals 16 residues. The trim removed 2 bases at V and 5 bases at J, leaving 8 bases unmatched. CDR3: CASSEPGQGREDTQYF. CDR3 coding DNA: TGTGCCAGCAGTGAACCTGGACAGGGGAGAGAAGATACGCAGTATTTT.

Points on this clone: Other DNA sequences in the same sample also yield this CDR3. The chain couples TRBV19 to TRBJ1-5, with D uncertain. From germline, CDR1 is LNHDA and CDR2 SQIVND (reference sequence). This CDR3 region has 13 residues. V was clipped by 2 bases and J by 4 bases, with 6 bases between them. CDR3 in amino acids: CASSIPGNQPQHF. In DNA form, the CDR3 reads TGTGCCAGTAGTATACCCGGGAATCAGCCCCAGCATTTT. Drawing the rest from reference TRBV19 and TRBJ1-5, the complete variable domain is DGGITQSPKYLFRKEGQNVTLSCEQNLNHDAMYWYRQDPGQGLRLIYYSQIVNDFQKGDIAEGYSVSREKKESFPLTVTSAQKNPTAFYLCASSIPGNQPQHFGDGTRLSIL.

In this sample, this clone turned up once. This sequence joins TRBV18 and TRBJ2-2, with 12 bases aligning to TRBD1. V lost 5 bases and J lost 7; bases outside the gene matches: 11. Germline CDR1 and CDR2: KGHSH and LQKENI. The CDR3 extends over 17 amino acids. This CDR3 is CASSSLTGQGAVGELFF. The CDR3 DNA reads TGTGCCAGCTCATCACTAACGGGACAGGGGGCTGTCGGGGAGCTGTTTTTT.

This sequence joins TRBV6-1 and TRBJ1-1, with D tentatively TRBD1 (5 bases). Germline V gene sequence: CDR1 MNHNS, CDR2 SASEGT. Trimming pared 4 bases from V and 12 bases from J, leaving 15 bases between. The CDR3 length is 12 residues. This CDR3 is CASSARAGITFF. CDR3 in DNA: TGTGCCAGCAGTGCTCGGGCAGGGATTACTTTCTTT.

This chain joins TRBV7-2 and TRBJ2-7; tentatively, D is TRBD1 (5 bases). This CDR3 comprises 14 residues. Germline V CDR1 and CDR2: SGHTA, FQGNSA. With 5 bases removed from V and 5 bases from J, the gap between germline ends came to 16 bases. The chain's CDR3 is CASSPLDSRNEQYF. The CDR3 DNA is TGTGCCAGCAGCCCACTTGACAGTAGGAACGAGCAGTACTTC.

J is TRBJ1-2 and V is TRBV7-8; 9 nucleotides line up with TRBD1. Germline V gives CDR1 SGHVS, CDR2 FQNEAQ. V was pared by 5 bases and J by 3 bases, with 10 bases of the junction left unmatched. CDR3 size: 16 residues. CDR3 sequence (DNA): TGTGCCAGCAGCAGGGGGACAGGGTTGGTTGACTATGGCTACACCTTC. Its protein product is CASSRGTGLVDYGYTF.

The V gene is TRBV25-1, the J gene TRBJ2-5; TRBD1 agrees at 7 bases. This CDR3 is 15 amino acids long. The V gene end was trimmed by 6 bases and the J gene end by 5 bases; junction bases not matched to a gene: 12. Germline CDR1 is MGHDK and CDR2 is SYGVNS. In DNA form, the CDR3 reads TGTGCCAGCAGCCCCGAGGACAGGTTAACGGAGACCCAGTACTTC. The encoded protein is CASSPEDRLTETQYF.

This chain connects TRBV6-1 to TRBJ1-5, with a possible D match to TRBD1 (5 bases). CDR3 length: 17 amino acids. V lost 1 base and J lost 1, with 14 bases in between. Germline V gene data show CDR1 as MNHNS and CDR2 as SASEGT. CDR3 nucleotides: TGTGCCAGCAGTGAAGATATTGGCGGGGGGAGCAATCAGCCCCAGCATTTT. Amino acid sequence: CASSEDIGGGSNQPQHF.

V and J are TRBV6-1 and TRBJ2-2; D remains unclear. The germline V gene encodes CDR1 MNHNS and CDR2 SASEGT. The CDR3 extends over 13 amino acids. V was shortened by 2 bases and J by 7 bases, with 8 bases between the two germline ends. CDR3 nucleotide sequence: TGTGCCAGCAGTGAACTCTCAGGCGGGGAGCTGTTTTTT. Encoded protein: CASSELSGGELFF.

The chain carries TRBV27 and TRBJ1-2, with D maybe TRBD1 (6 bases). The V end lost 2 bases, the J end lost 3 bases, and 16 bases lay between the germline ends. The CDR3 runs to 16 residues. Germline CDR1 is MNHEY and CDR2 is SMNVEV (reference sequence). CDR3 protein: CASSLVGDRSYYGYTF. For the CDR3, the DNA is TGTGCCAGCAGTTTAGTAGGCGACAGGAGCTACTATGGCTACACCTTC.

The chain employs TRBV6-1 and TRBJ2-7; the D gene is possibly TRBD2 (6 bases). The CDR3 runs 15 residues. The V gene lost 1 base and the J gene lost 5 bases, with 15 bases spanning the gap. Per the germline V gene, CDR1 is MNHNS and CDR2 is SASEGT. The CDR3 loop reads CASSEETGSGDEQYF. DNA of the CDR3: TGTGCCAGCAGTGAAGAGACCGGGAGCGGAGACGAGCAGTACTTC.

This rearrangement joins TRBV27 to TRBJ1-4, with 8 bases lining up with TRBD1. J was trimmed by 6 bases and V by 5 bases; bases with no gene match: 8. CDR3 length: 15 residues. Germline CDR1 reads MNHEY; CDR2 reads SMNVEV (reference sequence). CDR3 in DNA: TGTGCCAGCAGTCACAACGACAGGGGATATGAAAAACTGTTTTTT. Its protein product is CASSHNDRGYEKLFF.

This rearrangement joins TRBV19 to TRBJ1-1; D is ambiguous. Trimming removed 5 bases from V and 3 bases from J, with 7 bases in between. CDR3 length: 12 residues. Per the germline V gene, CDR1 is LNHDA and CDR2 is SQIVND (reference sequence). The CDR3 DNA is TGTGCCAGTAGTTTGTACTACACTGAAGCTTTCTTT. It is translated as CASSLYYTEAFF.

This chain joins TRBV15 and TRBJ2-1, with a weak D call TRBD2 (6 bases). Germline V gene sequence: CDR1 LNHNV, CDR2 YYDKDF (reference sequence). Trimming took off 1 base at V and 9 bases at J, with 16 bases between the two ends. The CDR3 length is 15 residues. The CDR3 nucleotides are TGTGCCACCAGCAGAGGGACTCGAGGGAGGCGTGAGCAGTTCTTC. Protein: CATSRGTRGRREQFF.

V usage is TRBV2 and J usage is TRBJ2-2; D may be TRBD2 (6 bases). V shed 7 bases and J shed 4 bases, with 10 bases lying between them. CDR3 size: 13 residues. CDR1 is SNHLY, CDR2 FYNNEI, per germline. CDR3 amino acids: CASTSVLTGELFF. CDR3 DNA: TGTGCCAGCACTAGCGTCCTCACCGGGGAGCTGTTTTTT.

This chain connects TRBV12-5 to TRBJ1-1, with no clear D. Germline-derived CDR1 and CDR2 are LGHNT and FRNRAP. The V and J ends lost 0 bases and 0 bases respectively, with 14 bases between them. The CDR3 sequence is 17 residues long. CDR3 DNA: TGTGCTAGTGGTTTGGTACTCGACAAGCCCATGAACACTGAAGCTTTCTTT. Its translation: CASGLVLDKPMNTEAFF. The full variable domain, completed using reference TRBV12-5 and TRBJ1-1, is DARVTQTPRHKVTEMGQEVTMRCQPILGHNTVFWYRQTMMQGLELLAYFRNRAPLDDSGMPKDRFSAEMPDATLATLKIQPSEPRDSAVYFCASGLVLDKPMNTEAFFGQGTRLTVV.

This sequence joins TRBV27 and TRBJ2-5; D is uncertain. The J call may be incorrect, as the DNA end agrees better with TRBJ2-7. Looked up from germline, CDR1 is MNHEY and CDR2 is SMNVEV (reference sequence). CDR3 length: 16 residues. The CDR3 DNA reads TGTGCCAGCAGTTTATCGAAAGGAGAAAGTACCTACGAGCAGTACTTC. Translation: CASSLSKGESTYEQYF.

V gene TRBV5-6 combines with J gene TRBJ1-2; unclear D gene. Deletions cut 1 base from V and 1 base from J, with 8 bases between. The CDR3 consists of 14 residues. CDR1 and CDR2 (germline): SGHDT, YYEEEE. This CDR3 reads CASSLPDINYGYTF. CDR3 nucleotides: TGTGCCAGCAGCTTGCCTGACATTAACTATGGCTACACCTTC.

The V and J genes are TRBV9 and TRBJ2-2, with D perhaps TRBD2 (6 bases). The CDR3 totals 16 residues. Trimming removed 3 bases at V and 6 bases at J, with 18 bases between. The germline V gene has CDR1 SGDLS and CDR2 YYNGEE. The CDR3, as DNA: TGTGCCAGCAGCGCAAGATTCGGGGGAATGGCCGGGGAGCTGTTTTTT. It yields the protein CASSARFGGMAGELFF.

This sequence joins TRBV6-5 and TRBJ1-5; 8 nucleotides align to TRBD1. CDR3 length: 13 amino acids. V gave up 5 bases and J gave up 6 bases; unmatched junction bases: 3. Germline V gene sequence: CDR1 MNHEY, CDR2 SVGAGI. DNA of the CDR3: TGTGCCAGCAGTAGGACAGGGAGTCAGCCCCAGCATTTT. Its translation: CASSRTGSQPQHF.

This clone was detected only once. A junction boundary mismatches the germline segment, possibly from a read error. The chain recombines TRBV18 with TRBJ2-7, with D tentatively TRBD1 (5 bases). This CDR3 comprises 13 residues. Germline V gene lookup returns CDR1 KGHSH and CDR2 LQKENI. CDR3 region: CASSPDRTNEQYF. CDR3 sequence (DNA): TGTGCTAGCTCACCTGACAGAACCAACGAGCAGTACTTC.

The chain is built from TRBV27 and TRBJ2-7; perhaps TRBD2 as D (6 bases). V was trimmed by 5 bases and J by 1 base, leaving 15 bases between them. This CDR3 region has 15 residues. In germline, CDR1 is MNHEY, CDR2 SMNVEV (reference sequence). CDR3: CASSAGYGGSYEQYF. In DNA, the CDR3 is TGTGCCAGCAGTGCAGGGTACGGGGGATCCTACGAGCAGTACTTC.

About this clone itself: Other DNA sequences in this sample translate to the same CDR3. This rearrangement joins TRBV7-2 to TRBJ1-4; 7 bases line up with TRBD1. Germline CDR1 and CDR2: SGHTA and FQGNSA. V trimming: 6 bases; J trimming: 8 bases; junction bases outside the gene matches: 12. This CDR3 is 15 amino acids long. CDR3: CASSFFGGTVEKLFF. Here the CDR3 DNA reads TGTGCCAGCAGTTTCTTTGGGGGGACAGTCGAAAAACTGTTTTTT.

V gene TRBV29-1 combines with J gene TRBJ1-4; D is perhaps TRBD1 (6 bases). The CDR3 extends over 13 amino acids. Germline CDR1 SQVTM, CDR2 ANQGSEA. V lost 7 bases and J lost 13, with 22 bases in between. CDR3 DNA sequence: TGCAGCGCCGCCGGGGCACAGGGAGGGCGACTGTTTTTT. This gives the protein CSAAGAQGGRLFF.

V and J are TRBV28 and TRBJ1-5, with TRBD1 as a possible D gene (5 bases). Germline CDR1 and CDR2: MDHEN and SYDVKM. The CDR3 has 15 residues. V was shortened by 0 bases and J by 4 bases, with 10 bases between the two germline ends. The CDR3 loop is CASSLWRGGNQPQHF. As DNA, the CDR3 is TGTGCCAGCAGTTTATGGCGGGGGGGTAATCAGCCCCAGCATTTT.